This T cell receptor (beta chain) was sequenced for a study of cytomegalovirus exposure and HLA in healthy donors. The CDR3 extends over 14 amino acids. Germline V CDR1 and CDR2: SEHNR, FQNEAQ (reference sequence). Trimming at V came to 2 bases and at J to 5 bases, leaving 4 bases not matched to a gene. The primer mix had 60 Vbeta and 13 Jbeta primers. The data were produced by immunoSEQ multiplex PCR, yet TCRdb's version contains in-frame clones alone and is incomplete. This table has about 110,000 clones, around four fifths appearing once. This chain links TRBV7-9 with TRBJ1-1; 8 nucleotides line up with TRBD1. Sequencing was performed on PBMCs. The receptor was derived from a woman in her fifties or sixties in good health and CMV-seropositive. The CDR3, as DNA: TGTGCCAGCAGCTTACAGGGGGCAAGGACTGAAGCTTTCTTT. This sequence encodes CASSLQGARTEAFF.